The next 20 T cell receptor beta chains were all read from a single sample in a study of blood T cell repertoires in COVID-19. Repertoires were generated with immunoSEQ multiplex PCR, while TCRdb's copy carries only in-frame clones and drops some. This sample has 310,000 or so clones, with about 88% found just once. The specimen was peripheral blood. The source is a woman under 40 with COVID-19, enrolled during active disease.

The CDR3 nucleotides are TGTGCCAGCAGCCATACGCCCGGGGTTGGCGGCTACACCTTC. Protein: CASSHTPGVGGYTF. The chain is built from TRBV5-6 and TRBJ1-2; D is unresolved. The length of the CDR3 is 14 residues. The V gene's germline CDR1 is SGHDT and CDR2 YYEEEE. The V and J ends lost 4 bases and 8 bases respectively, with 18 bases between them.

The V gene is TRBV9, the J gene TRBJ2-2; D may be TRBD1 (5 bases). The V end lost 4 bases, the J end lost 8 bases, and 15 bases lay between the germline ends. The CDR3 is made up of 14 amino acids. Germline CDR1 SGDLS, CDR2 YYNGEE. The DNA for the CDR3 is TGTGCCAGCAGCTTCACTGGGGCTCGAGGGGAGCTGTTTTTT. This codes for CASSFTGARGELFF.

Here the CDR3 reads CASSPPTGGADTQYF. DNA of the CDR3: TGTGCCAGCTCACCACCTACGGGAGGGGCAGATACGCAGTATTTT. This rearrangement joins TRBV18 to TRBJ2-3, with 8 bases that match TRBD2. CDR1 KGHSH and CDR2 LQKENI come from the germline V gene. The CDR3 loop spans 15 amino acids. The J segment lost 4 bases and the V segment lost 0 bases, leaving 3 bases of the junction unmatched.

The sample holds one count of this clone. The chain uses TRBV4-2 and TRBJ2-1, with D possibly matching TRBD1 (8 bases). Deletions cut 6 bases from V and 5 bases from J, with 17 bases between. The V gene's germline CDR1 is LGHNA and CDR2 YNFKEQ. The length of the CDR3 is 15 residues. CDR3 in amino acids: CASRPQGGLNNEQFF. DNA of the CDR3: TGTGCCAGCAGACCACAGGGGGGGTTGAACAATGAGCAGTTCTTC.

The gene calls are TRBV28 and TRBJ2-7; D may be TRBD2 (9 bases). Between the trimmed V and J ends, which lost 6 bases and 7 bases, there was a span of 28 bases. The germline V gene has CDR1 MDHEN and CDR2 SYDVKM. This CDR3 has 17 amino acids. The CDR3 is CASSPNRGASGTGEQYF. For the CDR3, the DNA is TGTGCCAGCAGCCCCAACAGGGGGGCTAGCGGGACTGGGGAGCAGTACTTC.

The chain recombines TRBV5-5 with TRBJ1-5; D call uncertain. This CDR3 is built from 16 residues. The V end lost 4 bases, the J end lost 6 bases, and 20 bases lay between the germline ends. Germline lookup yields CDR1 SGHKS and CDR2 YYEKEE (reference sequence). The CDR3 sequence: CASSPGEGPRGQPQHF. The CDR3 nucleotides are TGTGCCAGCAGCCCCGGGGAAGGCCCACGCGGTCAGCCCCAGCATTTT.

V and J are TRBV7-8 and TRBJ2-1, with D tentatively TRBD1 (5 bases). This CDR3 is 13 amino acids long. Looked up from germline, CDR1 is SGHVS and CDR2 is FQNEAQ. Trimming pared 1 base from V and 9 bases from J, leaving 10 bases between. The CDR3 region has the DNA TGTGCCAGCAGCTTAGGCAGGGATGGTGAGCAGTTCTTC. It encodes CASSLGRDGEQFF.

The gene calls are TRBV7-9 and TRBJ1-1; D possibly corresponds to TRBD1 (6 bases). Looked up from germline, CDR1 is SEHNR and CDR2 is FQNEAQ (reference sequence). V lost 5 bases and J lost 2, with 15 bases in between. The CDR3 sequence is 15 residues long. The CDR3 DNA reads TGTGCCAGCAGCGCGGACAGTTACTCTAACACTGAAGCTTTCTTT. It yields the protein CASSADSYSNTEAFF.

The chain is built from TRBV5-4 and TRBJ1-3, with 8 bases matching TRBD1. With 4 bases clipped from V and 3 bases from J, the junction kept 3 bases outside the gene matches. Germline V gives CDR1 SGHNT, CDR2 YYREEE (reference sequence). CDR3 length equals 14 residues. CDR3 region: CASSMGQVGNTIYF. The DNA of the CDR3 is TGTGCCAGCAGCATGGGACAGGTTGGAAACACCATATATTTT.

The rearrangement joins TRBV20-1 to TRBJ2-1, with 11 nucleotides matching TRBD2. The CDR3 totals 16 residues. Germline values: CDR1 DFQATT, CDR2 SNEGSKA (reference sequence). The V segment lost 3 bases and the J segment 8 bases; nucleotides outside the gene matches: 12. CDR3 coding DNA: TGCAGTGCTAGTATTCCACTAGCGGGAGAATTCGATGAGCAGTTCTTC. It codes for CSASIPLAGEFDEQFF.

V usage is TRBV9 and J usage is TRBJ2-3; D gene ambiguous. Between the trimmed V and J ends, which lost 3 bases and 0 bases, there was a span of 8 bases. Germline V gene data show CDR1 as SGDLS and CDR2 as YYNGEE. The CDR3 spans 14 residues. This CDR3 reads CASSGRLSTDTQYF. CDR3 coding DNA: TGTGCCAGCAGCGGTCGACTCAGCACAGATACGCAGTATTTT. Full variable domain (rest looked up from reference TRBV9 and TRBJ2-3): DSGVTQTPKHLITATGQRVTLRCSPRSGDLSVYWYQQSLDQGLQFLIQYYNGEERAKGNILERFSAQQFPDLHSELNLSSLELGDSALYFCASSGRLSTDTQYFGPGTRLTVL.

The CDR3 spells CASSLGGVNEKLFF. In DNA, the CDR3 is TGTGCCAGCAGTTTGGGGGGTGTGAATGAAAAACTGTTTTTT. The chain employs TRBV28 and TRBJ1-4, with D perhaps matching TRBD1 (5 bases). The V gene lost 3 bases and the J gene lost 5 bases, with 10 bases spanning the gap. Germline V gene lookup returns CDR1 MDHEN and CDR2 SYDVKM. This CDR3 has 14 amino acids.

CDR3 residues: CASSPPGTGGTDTQYF. In DNA form, the CDR3 reads TGTGCCAGCAGCCCCCCCGGGACAGGGGGCACAGATACGCAGTATTTT. V usage is TRBV7-9 and J usage is TRBJ2-3; TRBD1 aligns across 10 bases. The CDR3 contains 16 residues. Per germline, CDR1 SEHNR and CDR2 FQNEAQ (reference sequence). V lost 5 bases to trimming and J lost 1 base; unmatched junction nucleotides: 6.

The chain recombines TRBV24-1 with TRBJ2-3; D gene ambiguous. CDR1 is KGHDR and CDR2 is SFDVKD in the germline V gene. Trimming removed 4 bases from V and 4 bases from J, with 5 bases in between. The CDR3 extends over 12 amino acids. The CDR3 here is CATSDPADTQYF. Here the CDR3 DNA reads TGTGCCACCAGTGACCCGGCAGATACGCAGTATTTT.

This chain uses TRBV24-1 with TRBJ1-5; a possible D gene is TRBD1 (6 bases). The CDR3 is 15 residues long. V was trimmed by 4 bases and J by 2 bases, leaving 11 bases between them. CDR1 is KGHDR and CDR2 is SFDVKD in the germline V gene. The CDR3 coding sequence is TGTGCCACCAGTGACACAGGGTTGGGCAATCAGCCCCAGCATTTT. Residues: CATSDTGLGNQPQHF.

This chain connects TRBV2 to TRBJ1-2, with 10 bases fitting TRBD1. CDR3 length: 15 amino acids. V shed 5 bases, J shed 1 base, and the junction held 4 bases outside the gene matches. The germline CDR1 and CDR2 sequences are SNHLY and FYNNEI. The CDR3 DNA reads TGTGCCAGCAGTCCCCGGGACAGGGGTAACTATGGCTACACCTTC. Translation: CASSPRDRGNYGYTF.

The chain is built from TRBV18 and TRBJ2-1, with D hard to call. V was pared by 3 bases and J by 6 bases, with 9 bases between. CDR1 KGHSH and CDR2 LQKENI come from the germline V gene. The CDR3 extends over 13 amino acids. This chain's CDR3 is CASSPEVANEQFF. CDR3 sequence (DNA): TGTGCCAGCTCACCCGAAGTGGCCAATGAGCAGTTCTTC.

J is TRBJ2-7 and V is TRBV6-5, with TRBD2 as a possible D gene (5 bases). The ends were cut back, 7 bases at V and 11 bases at J, with 15 bases in the middle. Germline CDR1 and CDR2: MNHEY and SVGAGI. The CDR3 extends over 11 amino acids. The CDR3 here is CASKRTGMEYF. CDR3 in DNA: TGTGCCAGCAAGCGGACGGGGATGGAGTACTTC.

CDR3 coding DNA: TGCGCCAGTTCCCTAGCGGGAGGGAGCACAGATACGCAGTATTTT. Residues: CASSLAGGSTDTQYF. V gene TRBV5-1 combines with J gene TRBJ2-3; 12 nucleotides match TRBD2. The CDR3 totals 15 residues. Germline V gives CDR1 SGHRS, CDR2 YFSETQ. The V gene end was trimmed by 8 bases and the J gene end by 0 bases; junction bases not matched to a gene: 4.

CDR3 nucleotides: TGTGCCAGCAGCCAAGCGGGGCTAGCGGTCTCCTACGAGCAGTACTTC. Translation gives CASSQAGLAVSYEQYF. The chain combines TRBV3-1 (or the pseudogene TRBV3-2) with TRBJ2-7; 7 positions agree with TRBD2. The CDR3 has 16 amino acids. The V and J ends lost 1 base and 0 bases, in that order; junction bases with no gene match: 6. Germline CDR1 LGHDT, CDR2 YNNKEL (reference sequence).